The clone carrying this T cell receptor beta chain appeared a single time. The data were produced by immunoSEQ multiplex PCR, yet TCRdb's version contains in-frame clones alone and is incomplete. Among under 400,000 clones, around 87% were seen once, and the ten largest hold roughly 3.1%. Germline CDR1 reads GTSNPN; CDR2 reads SVGIG (reference sequence). V was pared by 2 bases and J by 0 bases, with 11 bases between. The CDR3 runs to 16 residues. The data were obtained in a study of Ad26.COV2.S vaccination and SARS-CoV-2 variants. Indicated treatment: some 20 received Ad26.COV2.S at low or high dose, single or two shots; about 5 received placebo; per-sample allocation not given. Day 63 after the first vaccine or placebo injection was the time point for sampling.

This sequence joins TRBV30 and TRBJ1-6, with D maybe TRBD1 (6 bases). This material consisted of peripheral blood, taken in a trial of Ad26.COV2.S vaccine versus placebo. The TCR sequence derives from a person between 18 and 60 years old who received the Ad26.COV2.S COVID-19 vaccine or a placebo. The CDR3: CAWSQTGSSYNSPLHF. In DNA form, the CDR3 reads TGTGCCTGGAGTCAAACAGGGAGCTCCTATAATTCACCCCTCCACTTT.